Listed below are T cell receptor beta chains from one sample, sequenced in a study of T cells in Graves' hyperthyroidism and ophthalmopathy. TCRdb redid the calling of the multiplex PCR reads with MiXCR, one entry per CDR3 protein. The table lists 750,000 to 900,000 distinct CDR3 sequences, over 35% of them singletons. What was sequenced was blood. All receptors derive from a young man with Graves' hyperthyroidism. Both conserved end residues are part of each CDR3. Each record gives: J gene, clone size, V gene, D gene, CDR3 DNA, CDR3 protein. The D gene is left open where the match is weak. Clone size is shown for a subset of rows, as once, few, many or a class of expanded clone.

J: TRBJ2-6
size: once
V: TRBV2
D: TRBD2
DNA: TGTGCCAGCAGTGAAGGCGCTAGCGGGGACGGGGCCAACGTCCTGACTTTC
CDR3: CASSEGASGDGANVLTF

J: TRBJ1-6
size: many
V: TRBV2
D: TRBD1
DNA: TGTGCCAGCAGTGAAACGGGACAGGGCGGTTATTCACCCCTCCACTTT
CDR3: CASSETGQGGYSPLHF

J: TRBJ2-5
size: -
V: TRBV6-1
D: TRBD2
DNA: TGTGCCATCCGACTAGCGGGGAAAGAGACCCAGTACTTC
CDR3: CAIRLAGKETQYF

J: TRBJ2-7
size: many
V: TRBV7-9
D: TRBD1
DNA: TGTGCCATCACCGGGACAGGGGCCTACGAGCAGTACTTC
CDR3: CAITGTGAYEQYF

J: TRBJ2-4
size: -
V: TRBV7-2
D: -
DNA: TGTGCCAGCAGCTTCAACACGGAAAACATTCAGTACTTC
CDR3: CASSFNTENIQYF

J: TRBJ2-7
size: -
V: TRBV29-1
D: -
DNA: TGCAGCGTGTTAGCGGTCTCCTACGAGCAGTACTTC
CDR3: CSVLAVSYEQYF

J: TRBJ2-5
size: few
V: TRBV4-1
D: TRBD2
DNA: TGCGCCAGCAGCCAAGTGGATAGCGGGGGCCAAGAGACCCAGTACTTC
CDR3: CASSQVDSGGQETQYF

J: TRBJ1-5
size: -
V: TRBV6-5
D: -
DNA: TGTGCCAGCAGTGAAGTAGGGATTGGGAACCAGCCCCAGCATTTT
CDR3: CASSEVGIGNQPQHF

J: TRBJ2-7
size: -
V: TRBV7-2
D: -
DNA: TGTGCCAGCAGCCCCTCGGCCACCTACGAGCAGTACTTC
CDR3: CASSPSATYEQYF

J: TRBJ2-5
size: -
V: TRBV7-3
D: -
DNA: TGCGCCAGCAGCCAAGAAAGACCAGGGCTCGTAGAAGAGACCCAGTACTTC
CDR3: CASSQERPGLVEETQYF

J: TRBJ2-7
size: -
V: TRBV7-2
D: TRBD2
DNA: TGTGCCAGCAGCTTTTTTAGCGGGAGGGGTTCGTACGAGCAGTACTTC
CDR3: CASSFFSGRGSYEQYF

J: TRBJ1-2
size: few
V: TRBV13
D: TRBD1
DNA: TGTGCCAGCAGCGTTGGACAGGGTGCTTATGGCTACACCTTC
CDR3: CASSVGQGAYGYTF

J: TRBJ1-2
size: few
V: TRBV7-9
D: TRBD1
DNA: TGTGCCAGCAGCTCTCGGGACAGCTATGGCTACACCTTC
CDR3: CASSSRDSYGYTF

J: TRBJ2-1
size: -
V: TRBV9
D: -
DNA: TGTGCCAGCAGCCTACTACAAGGGACCTACAATGAGCAGTTCTTC
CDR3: CASSLLQGTYNEQFF

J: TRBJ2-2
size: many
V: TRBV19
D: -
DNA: TGTGCCAGTATAGGGATTTGGCCCACCGGGGAGCTGTTTTTT
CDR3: CASIGIWPTGELFF

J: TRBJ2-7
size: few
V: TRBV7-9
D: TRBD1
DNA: TGTGCCAGCAGCTTATGGGACAGGGGGCTTTTCGAGCAGTACTTC
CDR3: CASSLWDRGLFEQYF

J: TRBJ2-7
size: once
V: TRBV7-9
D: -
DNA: TGTGCCAGCAGCCAAGGAATCGGGGTTGCCTACGAGCAGTACTTC
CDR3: CASSQGIGVAYEQYF

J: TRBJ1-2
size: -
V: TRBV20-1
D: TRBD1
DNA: TGCAGTGCTAGGGTTAGCGGGACAGGGGTTGGCTACACCTTC
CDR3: CSARVSGTGVGYTF

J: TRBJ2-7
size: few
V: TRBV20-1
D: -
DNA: TGCAGTGCTAGTTGGGGGATCAGATACGAGCAGTACTTC
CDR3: CSASWGIRYEQYF

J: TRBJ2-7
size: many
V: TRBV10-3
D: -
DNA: TGTGCCATCAGCGACCGGGGGCAGGAGCAGTACTTC
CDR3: CAISDRGQEQYF

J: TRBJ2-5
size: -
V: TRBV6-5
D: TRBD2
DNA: TGTGCCAGCAGGTCCGGGACTAGCATTGGGTTGCTGGAGACCCAGTACTTC
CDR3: CASRSGTSIGLLETQYF

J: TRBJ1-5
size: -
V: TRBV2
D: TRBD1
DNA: TGTGCCAGCAGTTTCCGGGACAGGGATGAAAATCAGCCCCAGCATTTT
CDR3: CASSFRDRDENQPQHF

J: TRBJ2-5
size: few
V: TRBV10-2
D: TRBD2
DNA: TGCGCCAGCAGCTACGGACTAGCGGGAGGGGGGGGTCGGGAGACCCAGTACTTC
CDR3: CASSYGLAGGGGRETQYF

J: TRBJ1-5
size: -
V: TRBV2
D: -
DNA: TGTGCCAGCAGCTCGACCAACACAGGGTATCAGCCCCAGCATTTT
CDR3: CASSSTNTGYQPQHF

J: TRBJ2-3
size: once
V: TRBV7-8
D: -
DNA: TGTGCCAGCAGCTTAGAACAGATCAGCACAGATACGCAGTATTTT
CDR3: CASSLEQISTDTQYF

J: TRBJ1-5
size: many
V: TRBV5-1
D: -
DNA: TGCGCCAGCAGCTTGGACATACATCAGCCCCAGCATTTT
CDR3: CASSLDIHQPQHF

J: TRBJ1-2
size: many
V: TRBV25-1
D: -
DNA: TGTGCCAGCAGTGACAAAGGACTCCCTAAGGGCTACACCTTC
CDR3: CASSDKGLPKGYTF

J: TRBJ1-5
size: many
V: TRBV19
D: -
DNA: TGTGCCAGTAGCCCGAGGGGGACGGGCCAGCCCCAGCATTTT
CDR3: CASSPRGTGQPQHF

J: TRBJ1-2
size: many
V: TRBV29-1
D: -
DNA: TGCAGCGTTGGATCCGACGGCTATGGCTACACCTTC
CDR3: CSVGSDGYGYTF

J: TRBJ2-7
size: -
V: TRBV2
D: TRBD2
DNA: TGTGCCAGCAGCCCAGACCTAGCGGGAGTAGGAGAGCAGTACTTC
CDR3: CASSPDLAGVGEQYF

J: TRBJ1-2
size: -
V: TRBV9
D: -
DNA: TGTGCCAGCAGCGAAAACCCCGGGACGGCGAATTATGGCTACACCTTC
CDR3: CASSENPGTANYGYTF

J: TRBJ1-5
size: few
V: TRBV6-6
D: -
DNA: TGTGCCAGCAGTTCGTTGGGGGGGCCCGGTCAGCCCCAGCATTTT
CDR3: CASSSLGGPGQPQHF

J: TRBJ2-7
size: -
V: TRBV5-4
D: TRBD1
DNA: TGTGCCAGCAGCCTGGACGGGACAGAATACGAGCAGTACTTC
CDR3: CASSLDGTEYEQYF

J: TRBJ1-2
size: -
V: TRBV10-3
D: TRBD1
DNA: TGTGCCATCAAATCGACAGGGCGAGGAACCTATGGCTACACCTTC
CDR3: CAIKSTGRGTYGYTF

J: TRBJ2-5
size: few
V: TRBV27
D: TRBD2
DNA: TGTGCCAGCAGTACGGGAGGGATGTGGGAGACCCAGTACTTC
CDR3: CASSTGGMWETQYF

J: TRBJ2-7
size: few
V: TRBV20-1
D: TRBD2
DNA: TGCAGTGCTGGTGGGTGGCGGGAGACCCACGAGCAGTACTTC
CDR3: CSAGGWRETHEQYF

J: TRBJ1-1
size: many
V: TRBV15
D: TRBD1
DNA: TGTGCCACCAGCGCCGGACAGGCTGAAGCTTTCTTT
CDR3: CATSAGQAEAFF

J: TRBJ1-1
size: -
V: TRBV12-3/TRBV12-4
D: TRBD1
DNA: TGTGCCAGCAGCCGGGACAGGGAGGGTGAAGCTTTCTTT
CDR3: CASSRDREGEAFF

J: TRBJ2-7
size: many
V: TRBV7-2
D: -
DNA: TGTGCCAGCAGCTTACAAACTGGGCCCTACGAGCAGTACTTC
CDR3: CASSLQTGPYEQYF

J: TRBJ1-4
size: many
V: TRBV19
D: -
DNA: TGTGCCAGTACCTCCCGACAGGACTACGGTGAAAAACTGTTTTTT
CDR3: CASTSRQDYGEKLFF

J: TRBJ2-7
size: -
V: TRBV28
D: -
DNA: TGTGCCAGCAGTCCCAGGTCCCAAAGCTCCTACGAGCAGTACTTC
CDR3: CASSPRSQSSYEQYF

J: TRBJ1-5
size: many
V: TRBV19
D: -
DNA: TGTGCCAGTAGTAAAGCGAAGAGCAATCAGCCCCAGCATTTT
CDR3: CASSKAKSNQPQHF

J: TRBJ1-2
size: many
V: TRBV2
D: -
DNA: TGTGCCAGCAGCGACAGTCCGACAAGCTTTAACTATGGCTACACCTTC
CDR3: CASSDSPTSFNYGYTF

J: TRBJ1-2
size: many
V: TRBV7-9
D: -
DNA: TGTGCCAGCAGCTCCGGAGCTTATGGCTACACCTTC
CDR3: CASSSGAYGYTF